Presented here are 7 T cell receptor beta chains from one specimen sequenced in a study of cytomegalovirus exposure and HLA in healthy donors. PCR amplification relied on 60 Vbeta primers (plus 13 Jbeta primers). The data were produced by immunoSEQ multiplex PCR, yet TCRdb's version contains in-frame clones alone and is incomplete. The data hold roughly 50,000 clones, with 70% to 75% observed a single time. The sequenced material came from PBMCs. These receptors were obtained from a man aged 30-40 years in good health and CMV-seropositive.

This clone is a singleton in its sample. The CDR3 sequence: CASSSVGLAGLEQFF. The CDR3 region has the DNA TGTGCCAGCAGCAGCGTGGGACTAGCGGGGCTGGAGCAGTTCTTC. The V call is TRBV5-4, the J call TRBJ2-1, with 13 positions matching TRBD2. There are 15 residues in the CDR3. The V gene's germline CDR1 is SGHNT and CDR2 YYREEE (reference sequence). V trimming: 4 bases; J trimming: 10 bases; junction bases outside the gene matches: 8. Full variable domain (remainder filled in from reference TRBV5-4 and TRBJ2-1): ETGVTQSPTHLIKTRGQQVTLRCSSQSGHNTVSWYQQALGQGPQFIFQYYREEENGRGNFPPRFSGLQFPNYSSELNVNALELDDSALYLCASSSVGLAGLEQFFGPGTRLTVL.

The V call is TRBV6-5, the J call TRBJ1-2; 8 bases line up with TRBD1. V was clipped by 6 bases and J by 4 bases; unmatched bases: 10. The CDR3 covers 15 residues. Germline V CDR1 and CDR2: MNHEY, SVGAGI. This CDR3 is CASSPSQGASYGYTF. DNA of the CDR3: TGTGCCAGCAGCCCCAGCCAGGGGGCCTCCTATGGCTACACCTTC.

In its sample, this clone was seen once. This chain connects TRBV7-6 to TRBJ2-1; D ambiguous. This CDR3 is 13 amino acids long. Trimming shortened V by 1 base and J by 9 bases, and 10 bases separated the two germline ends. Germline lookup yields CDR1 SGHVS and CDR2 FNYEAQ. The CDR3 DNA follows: TGTGCCAGCAGCTTAGACCGGGTGGGTGAGCAGTTCTTC. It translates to CASSLDRVGEQFF.

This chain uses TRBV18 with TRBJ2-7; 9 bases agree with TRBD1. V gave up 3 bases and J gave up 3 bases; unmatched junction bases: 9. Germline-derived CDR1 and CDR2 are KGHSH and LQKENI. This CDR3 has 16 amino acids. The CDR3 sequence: CASSPGIGTGFYEQYF. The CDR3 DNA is TGTGCCAGCTCACCCGGGATAGGGACAGGGTTCTACGAGCAGTACTTC. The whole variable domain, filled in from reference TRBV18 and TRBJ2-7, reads NAGVMQNPRHLVRRRGQEARLRCSPMKGHSHVYWYRQLPEEGLKFMVYLQKENIIDESGMPKERFSAEFPKEGPSILRIQQVVRGDSAAYFCASSPGIGTGFYEQYFGPGTRLTVT.

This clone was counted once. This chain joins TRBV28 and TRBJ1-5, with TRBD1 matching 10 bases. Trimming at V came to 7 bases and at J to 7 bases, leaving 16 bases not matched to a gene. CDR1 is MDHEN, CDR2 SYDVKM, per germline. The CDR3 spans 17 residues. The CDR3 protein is CASTAGPGQGMGQPQHF. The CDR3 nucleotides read TGTGCCAGCACCGCCGGCCCGGGACAGGGGATGGGGCAGCCCCAGCATTTT.

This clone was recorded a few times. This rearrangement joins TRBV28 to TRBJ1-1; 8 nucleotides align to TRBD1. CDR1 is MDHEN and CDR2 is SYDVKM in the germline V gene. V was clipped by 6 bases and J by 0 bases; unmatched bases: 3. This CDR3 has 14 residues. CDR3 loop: CASSLDRVNTEAFF. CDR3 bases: TGTGCCAGCAGCCTGGACAGGGTGAACACTGAAGCTTTCTTT.

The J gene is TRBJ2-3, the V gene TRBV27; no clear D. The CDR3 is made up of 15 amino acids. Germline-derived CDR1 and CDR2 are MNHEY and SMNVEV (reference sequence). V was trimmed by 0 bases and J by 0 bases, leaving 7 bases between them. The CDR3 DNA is TGTGCCAGCAGTTTATCGGCCAGTAGCACAGATACGCAGTATTTT. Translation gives CASSLSASSTDTQYF.